This TCR beta chain came from a study of beta chain features in type 1 diabetes. Study summary: Sorted cells from all samples, numbering 100 million to 120 million, were examined. Study results and limitations: When VDJ junctions were examined, type 1 diabetes patients showed fewer insertions and more deletions. Any PCR bias toward short templates would affect both groups alike.

A remark on this clone: Antigen unknown.

All of the isolated RNA was reverse transcribed, so expressed TCRB transcripts were sequenced. Sequencing was performed with immunoSEQ multiplex PCR; in TCRdb, only in-frame clones are kept and a portion is missing. The sample lists under 400,000 clones, roughly a fifth occurring once. Sorting of CD4+ naive, central memory, regulatory and stem cell-like memory cells was performed via CD45RO/CCR7/CD25/CD127/CD95/CD27. This CDR3 has 14 residues. The germline V gene encodes CDR1 SGHRS and CDR2 YFSETQ. The V end was cut by 1 base, the J end by 0 bases, with 7 bases between. Sequencing used naive CD4+ T cells from blood. This clonotype was obtained from a young woman in good health. This chain uses TRBV5-1 with TRBJ1-1; no clear D gene. The CDR3 coding sequence is TGCGCCAGCAGCTTGTACCAGTTGAACACTGAAGCTTTCTTT. Translating it yields CASSLYQLNTEAFF. Filled out from reference TRBV5-1 and TRBJ1-1, the complete variable domain reads KAGVTQTPRYLIKTRGQQVTLSCSPISGHRSVSWYQQTPGQGLQFLFEYFSETQRNKGNFPGRFSGRQFSNSRSEMNVSTLELGDSALYLCASSLYQLNTEAFFGQGTRLTVV.